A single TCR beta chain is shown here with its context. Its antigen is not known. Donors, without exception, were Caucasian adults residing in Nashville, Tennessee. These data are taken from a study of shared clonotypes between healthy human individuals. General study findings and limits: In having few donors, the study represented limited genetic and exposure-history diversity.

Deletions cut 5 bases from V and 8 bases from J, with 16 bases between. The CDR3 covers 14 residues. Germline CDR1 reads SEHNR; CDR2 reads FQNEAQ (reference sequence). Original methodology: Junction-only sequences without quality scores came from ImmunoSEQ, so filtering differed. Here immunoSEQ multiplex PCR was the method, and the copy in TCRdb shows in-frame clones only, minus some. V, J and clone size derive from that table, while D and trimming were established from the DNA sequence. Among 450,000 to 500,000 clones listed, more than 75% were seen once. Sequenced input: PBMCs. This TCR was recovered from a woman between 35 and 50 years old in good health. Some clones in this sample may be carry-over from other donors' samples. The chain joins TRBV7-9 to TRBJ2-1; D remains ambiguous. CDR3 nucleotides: TGTGCCAGCAGCCGAGGCTCCCCTACAGATGAGCAGTTCTTC. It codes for CASSRGSPTDEQFF.